This T cell receptor (beta chain) was obtained from a study of blood T cell repertoires in COVID-19. Germline assignment: CDR1 SNHLY and CDR2 FYNNEI. The CDR3 spans 14 residues. The V segment lost 6 bases and the J segment 5 bases; nucleotides outside the gene matches: 5. Authors' methods: Cell counts per sample came from amplifying reference gene primers. TCRdb's copy holds only in-frame clones and misses some; the assay was immunoSEQ multiplex PCR. Clone size and V and J calls were adopted from that table, with D and trimming inferred from the DNA. The table lists a few hundred thousand clones, around 90% of them singletons, with roughly 0.66% in the top ten.

The sample was PBMCs or T cells enriched from blood (not recorded which). The chain links TRBV2 to TRBJ2-1; TRBD2 aligns across 9 bases. This clonotype originated in a man younger than 35 who had recovered from COVID-19. For the CDR3, the DNA is TGTGCCAGCAGGGTAGCGGGAGTAAACAATGAGCAGTTCTTC. The encoded protein is CASRVAGVNNEQFF. Combining the CDR3 with reference TRBV2 and TRBJ2-1 gives the whole variable domain EPEVTQTPSHQVTQMGQEVILRCVPISNHLYFYWYRQILGQKVEFLVSFYNNEISEKSEIFDDQFSVERPDGSNFTLKIRSTKLEDSAMYFCASRVAGVNNEQFFGPGTRLTVL.